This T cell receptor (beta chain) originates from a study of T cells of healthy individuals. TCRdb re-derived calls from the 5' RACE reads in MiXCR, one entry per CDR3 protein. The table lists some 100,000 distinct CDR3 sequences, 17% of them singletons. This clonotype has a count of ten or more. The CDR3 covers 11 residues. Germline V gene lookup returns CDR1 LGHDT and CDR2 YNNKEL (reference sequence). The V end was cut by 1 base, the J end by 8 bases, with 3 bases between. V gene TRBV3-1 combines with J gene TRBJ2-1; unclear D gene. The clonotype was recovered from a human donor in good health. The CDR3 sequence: CASSQGYEQFF. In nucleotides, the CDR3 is TGTGCCAGCAGCCAAGGATATGAGCAGTTCTTC.